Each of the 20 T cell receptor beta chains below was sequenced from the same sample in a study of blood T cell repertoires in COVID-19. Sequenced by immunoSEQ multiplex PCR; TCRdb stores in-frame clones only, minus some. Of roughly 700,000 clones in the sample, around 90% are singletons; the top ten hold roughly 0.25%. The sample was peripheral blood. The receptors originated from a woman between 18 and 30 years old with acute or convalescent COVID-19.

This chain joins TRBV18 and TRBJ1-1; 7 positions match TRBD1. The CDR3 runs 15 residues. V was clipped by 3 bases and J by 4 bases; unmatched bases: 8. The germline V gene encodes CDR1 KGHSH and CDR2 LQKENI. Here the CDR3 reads CASSPNQRQGTEAFF. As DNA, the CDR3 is TGTGCCAGCTCACCCAACCAAAGACAGGGCACTGAAGCTTTCTTT.

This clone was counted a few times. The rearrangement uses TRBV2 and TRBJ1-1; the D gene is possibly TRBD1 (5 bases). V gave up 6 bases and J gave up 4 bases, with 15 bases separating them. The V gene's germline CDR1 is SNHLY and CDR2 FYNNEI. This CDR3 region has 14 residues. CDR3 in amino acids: CASRPMGTGTEAFF. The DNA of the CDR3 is TGTGCCAGCAGGCCGATGGGTACAGGCACTGAAGCTTTCTTT.

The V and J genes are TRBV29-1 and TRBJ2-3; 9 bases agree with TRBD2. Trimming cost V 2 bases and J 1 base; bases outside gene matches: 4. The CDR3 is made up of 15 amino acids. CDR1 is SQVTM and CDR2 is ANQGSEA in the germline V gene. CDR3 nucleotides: TGCAGCGTTGAAAAACGACTAGCGGGCACAGATACGCAGTATTTT. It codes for CSVEKRLAGTDTQYF.

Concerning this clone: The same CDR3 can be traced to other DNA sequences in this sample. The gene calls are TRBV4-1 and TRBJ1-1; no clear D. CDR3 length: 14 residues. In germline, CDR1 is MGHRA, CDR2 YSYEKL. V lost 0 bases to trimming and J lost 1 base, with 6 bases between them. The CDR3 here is CASSQDNWNTEAFF. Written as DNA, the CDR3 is TGCGCCAGCAGCCAAGACAACTGGAACACTGAAGCTTTCTTT.

The chain's CDR3 is CASSQVASGGPNTGELFF. The CDR3 nucleotides are TGTGCCAGCAGCCAAGTGGCCAGCGGGGGACCGAACACCGGGGAGCTGTTTTTT. V usage is TRBV3-1 (or the pseudogene TRBV3-2) and J usage is TRBJ2-2; 8 bases agree with TRBD2. From germline, CDR1 is LGHDT and CDR2 YNNKEL (reference sequence). Germline trimming cut 1 base from V and 0 bases from J; bases unmatched to any gene: 7. The length of the CDR3 is 18 residues.

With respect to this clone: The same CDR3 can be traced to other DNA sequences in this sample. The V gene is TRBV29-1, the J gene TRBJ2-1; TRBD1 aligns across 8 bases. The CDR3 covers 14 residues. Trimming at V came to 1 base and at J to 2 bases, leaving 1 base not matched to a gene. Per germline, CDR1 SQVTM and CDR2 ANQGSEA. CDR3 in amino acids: CSVEGRGPYNEQFF. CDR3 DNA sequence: TGCAGCGTTGAAGGCAGGGGGCCCTACAATGAGCAGTTCTTC.

CDR3 in DNA: TGTGCCAGCAGTTACTCGGGGGGGCTTTTTTCTCCCCGGTTCTTC. Protein: CASSYSGGLFSPRFF. The chain is built from TRBV5-6 and TRBJ2-1; 8 bases align to TRBD2. Germline V gene data show CDR1 as SGHDT and CDR2 as YYEEEE. The J segment lost 15 bases and the V segment lost 5 bases, leaving 19 bases of the junction unmatched. There are 15 residues in the CDR3.

The CDR3 sequence: CASSVDRAGAYNEQFF. DNA for the CDR3: TGTGCCAGCAGCGTAGACCGAGCGGGGGCTTACAATGAGCAGTTCTTC. This sequence joins TRBV9 and TRBJ2-1, with TRBD2 identical over 8 bases. Germline CDR1 SGDLS, CDR2 YYNGEE. The CDR3 is 16 residues long. The V gene end was trimmed by 0 bases and the J gene end by 4 bases; junction bases not matched to a gene: 6.

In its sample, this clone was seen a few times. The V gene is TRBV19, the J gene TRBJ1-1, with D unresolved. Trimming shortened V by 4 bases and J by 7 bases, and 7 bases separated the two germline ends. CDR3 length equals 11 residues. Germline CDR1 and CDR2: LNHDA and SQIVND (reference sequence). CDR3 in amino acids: CASSTGDEAFF. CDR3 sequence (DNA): TGTGCCAGTAGTACCGGAGATGAAGCTTTCTTT.

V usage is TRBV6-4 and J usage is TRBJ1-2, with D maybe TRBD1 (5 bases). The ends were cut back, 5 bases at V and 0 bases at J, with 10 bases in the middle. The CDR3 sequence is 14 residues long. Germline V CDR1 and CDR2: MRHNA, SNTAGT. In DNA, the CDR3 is TGTGCCAGCAGTCCGACAGCCTCTAACTATGGCTACACCTTC. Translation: CASSPTASNYGYTF.

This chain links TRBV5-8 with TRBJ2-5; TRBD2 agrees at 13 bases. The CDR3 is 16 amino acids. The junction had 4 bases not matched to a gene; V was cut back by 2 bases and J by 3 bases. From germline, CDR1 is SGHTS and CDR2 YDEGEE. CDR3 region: CASSFLLAGGKETQYF. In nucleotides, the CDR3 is TGTGCCAGCAGCTTTTTACTAGCGGGGGGGAAAGAGACCCAGTACTTC.

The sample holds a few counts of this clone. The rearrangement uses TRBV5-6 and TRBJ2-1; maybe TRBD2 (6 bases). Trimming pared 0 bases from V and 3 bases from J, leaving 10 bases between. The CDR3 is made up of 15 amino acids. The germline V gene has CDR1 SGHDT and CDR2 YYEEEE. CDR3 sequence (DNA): TGTGCCAGCAGCTTGGGAGGGACTCGCTACAATGAGCAGTTCTTC. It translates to CASSLGGTRYNEQFF.

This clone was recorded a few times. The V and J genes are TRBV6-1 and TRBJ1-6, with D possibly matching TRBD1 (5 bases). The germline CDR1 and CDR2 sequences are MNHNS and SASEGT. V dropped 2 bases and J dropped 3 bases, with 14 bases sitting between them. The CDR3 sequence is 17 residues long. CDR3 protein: CASSERGSEIYNSPLHF. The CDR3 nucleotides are TGTGCCAGCAGTGAAAGGGGCAGCGAAATCTATAATTCACCCCTCCACTTT.

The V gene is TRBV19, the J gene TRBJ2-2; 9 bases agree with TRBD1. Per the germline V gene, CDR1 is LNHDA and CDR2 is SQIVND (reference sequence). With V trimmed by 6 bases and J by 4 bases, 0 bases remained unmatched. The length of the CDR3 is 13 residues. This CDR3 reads CASRTGGTGELFF. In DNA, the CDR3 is TGTGCCAGTAGGACAGGGGGCACCGGGGAGCTGTTTTTT.

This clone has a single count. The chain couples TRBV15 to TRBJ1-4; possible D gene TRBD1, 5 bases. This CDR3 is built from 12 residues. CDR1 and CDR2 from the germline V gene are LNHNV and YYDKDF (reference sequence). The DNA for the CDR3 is TGTGCGATCAGGGTCACCAATGAAAAACTGTTTTTT. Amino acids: CAIRVTNEKLFF.

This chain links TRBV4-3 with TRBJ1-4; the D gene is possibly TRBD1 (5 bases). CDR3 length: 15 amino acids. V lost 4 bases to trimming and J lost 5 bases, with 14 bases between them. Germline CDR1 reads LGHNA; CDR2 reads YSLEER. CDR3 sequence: CASSLSGLLNEKLFF. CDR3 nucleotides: TGCGCCAGCAGCCTATCGGGACTGCTGAATGAAAAACTGTTTTTT.

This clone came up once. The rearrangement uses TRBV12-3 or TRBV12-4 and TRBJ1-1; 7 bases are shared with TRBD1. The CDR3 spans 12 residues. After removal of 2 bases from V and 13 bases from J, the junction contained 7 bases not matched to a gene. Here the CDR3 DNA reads TGTGCCAGCAGTTTAAGCTGGGCAGGGGGTTTCTTT. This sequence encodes CASSLSWAGGFF.

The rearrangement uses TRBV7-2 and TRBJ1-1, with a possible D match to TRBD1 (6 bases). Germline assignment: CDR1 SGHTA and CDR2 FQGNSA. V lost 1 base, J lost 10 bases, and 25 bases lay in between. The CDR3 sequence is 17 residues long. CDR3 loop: CASSLGGMDSTLKGAFF. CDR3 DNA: TGTGCCAGCAGCTTAGGGGGAATGGACAGTACCCTAAAGGGAGCTTTCTTT.

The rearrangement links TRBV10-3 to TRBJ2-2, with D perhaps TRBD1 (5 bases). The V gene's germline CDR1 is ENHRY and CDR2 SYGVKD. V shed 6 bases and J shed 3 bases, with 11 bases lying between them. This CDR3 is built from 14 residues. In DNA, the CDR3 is TGTGCCATCAGAGGGCAGGGCGACACCGGGGAGCTGTTTTTT. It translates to CAIRGQGDTGELFF.

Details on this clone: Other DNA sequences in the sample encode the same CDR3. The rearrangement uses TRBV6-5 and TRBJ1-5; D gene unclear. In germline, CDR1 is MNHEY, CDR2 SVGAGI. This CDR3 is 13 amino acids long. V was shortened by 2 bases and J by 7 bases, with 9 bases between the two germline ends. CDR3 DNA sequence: TGTGCCAGCAGTTACCTGGCGGGGCAGCCCCAGCATTTT. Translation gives CASSYLAGQPQHF.